This T cell receptor (beta chain) derives from a study of cytomegalovirus exposure and HLA in healthy donors. General study results and limits: An apparent linkage of common viral pathogens to several of the most significant clusters emerged in a later analysis. Associated with cytomegalovirus, according to the listing, were 150 to 200 TCR beta chains. An observed cluster of highly shared sequence variants was recorded as a likely sequencing artifact.

On this clone: The target antigen is unknown.

PCR primers comprised 60 Vbeta and 13 Jbeta primers. The data were produced by immunoSEQ multiplex PCR, yet TCRdb's version contains in-frame clones alone and is incomplete. Here the sample spans 150,000 to 200,000 clones, about 70% being singletons. Trimming took 6 bases from V and 2 from J, leaving 14 bases between them. CDR3 size: 15 residues. The V gene's germline CDR1 is KGHSH and CDR2 LQKENI. The receptor's source is a male donor in good health and CMV-seronegative. This chain connects TRBV18 to TRBJ2-1; maybe TRBD2 (6 bases). The material sequenced was PBMCs. This CDR3 reads CASSPGAIPYNEQFF. The CDR3 region has the DNA TGTGCCAGCTCCCCGGGAGCAATCCCCTACAATGAGCAGTTCTTC.